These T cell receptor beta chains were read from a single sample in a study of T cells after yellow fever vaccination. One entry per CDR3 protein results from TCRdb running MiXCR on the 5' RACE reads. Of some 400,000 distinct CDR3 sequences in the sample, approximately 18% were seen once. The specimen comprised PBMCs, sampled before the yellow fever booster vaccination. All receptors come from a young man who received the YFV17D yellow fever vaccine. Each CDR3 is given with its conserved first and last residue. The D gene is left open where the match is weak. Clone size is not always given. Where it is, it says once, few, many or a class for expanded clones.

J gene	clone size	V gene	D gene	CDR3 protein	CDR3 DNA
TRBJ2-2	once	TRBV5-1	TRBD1	CASSFAGQGTGELFF	TGCGCCAGCAGCTTTGCGGGACAGGGGACCGGGGAGCTGTTTTTT
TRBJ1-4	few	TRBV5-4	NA	CASSLSGKLFF	TGTGCCAGCAGCTTGTCTGGAAAACTGTTTTTT
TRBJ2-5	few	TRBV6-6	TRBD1	CASSFGTGVVETQYF	TGTGCCAGCAGTTTCGGGACAGGAGTTGTGGAGACCCAGTACTTC
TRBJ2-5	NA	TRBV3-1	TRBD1	CASSQGGPGGQETQYF	TGTGCCAGCAGCCAAGGGGGGCCAGGGGGACAAGAGACCCAGTACTTC
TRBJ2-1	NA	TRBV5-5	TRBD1	CASSLNRGTFYNEQFF	TGTGCCAGCAGCTTGAACAGGGGAACTTTTTACAATGAGCAGTTCTTC
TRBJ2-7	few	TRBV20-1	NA	CSALRGLTSYEQYF	TGCAGTGCTCTTCGCGGGCTAACATCCTACGAGCAGTACTTC
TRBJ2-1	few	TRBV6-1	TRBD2	CASSYSGRGGLVNEQFF	TGTGCCAGCAGCTATAGCGGGCGGGGGGGCCTTGTAAATGAGCAGTTCTTC
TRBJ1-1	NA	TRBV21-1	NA	CASSPPRGVYTEAFF	TGTGCCAGCAGCCCCCCCCGGGGGGTTTACACTGAAGCTTTCTTT
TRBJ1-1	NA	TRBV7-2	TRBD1	CASSFLWDRSYEAFF	TGTGCCAGCAGCTTCCTCTGGGACAGGAGTTATGAAGCTTTCTTT
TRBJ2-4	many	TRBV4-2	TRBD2	CASSQEGGAKNIQYF	TGTGCCAGCAGCCAAGAGGGGGGGGCCAAAAACATTCAGTACTTC
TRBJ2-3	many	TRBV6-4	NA	CASSDEGGAADTQYF	TGTGCCAGCAGTGACGAGGGGGGGGCCGCAGATACGCAGTATTTT
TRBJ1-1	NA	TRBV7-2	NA	CASSLLNSGTEAFF	TGTGCCAGCAGCTTATTAAACAGTGGGACTGAAGCTTTCTTT
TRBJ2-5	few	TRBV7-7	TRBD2	CASSFGSGGQETQYF	TGTGCTAGCAGCTTTGGGAGCGGGGGCCAAGAGACCCAGTACTTC
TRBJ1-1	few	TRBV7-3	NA	CASSPLGATEAFF	TGTGCCAGCAGCCCCTTAGGGGCCACTGAAGCTTTCTTT
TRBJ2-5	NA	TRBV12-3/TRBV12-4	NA	CASRQMYQETQYF	TGTGCCAGCAGACAGATGTACCAAGAGACCCAGTACTTC
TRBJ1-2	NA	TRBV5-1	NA	CASSSREGNSRDGYTF	TGCGCCAGCAGCTCCCGCGAGGGGAATAGTCGAGATGGCTACACCTTC
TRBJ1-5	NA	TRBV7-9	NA	CASSRGGSSQPQHF	TGTGCCAGCAGCCGGGGGGGATCCTCTCAGCCCCAGCATTTT
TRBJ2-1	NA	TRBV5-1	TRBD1	CASSRTGIERNEQFF	TGCGCCAGCAGCCGGACAGGTATCGAGAGGAATGAGCAGTTCTTC
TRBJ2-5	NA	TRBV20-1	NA	CSARDGRRQETQYF	TGCAGTGCTAGAGATGGGCGTCGCCAAGAGACCCAGTACTTC
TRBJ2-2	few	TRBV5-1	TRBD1	CASSFDRGTGELFF	TGCGCCAGCAGCTTTGACAGGGGCACCGGGGAGCTGTTTTTT
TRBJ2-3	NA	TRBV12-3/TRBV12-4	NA	CASGNSGAIDTQYF	TGTGCCAGCGGCAACTCAGGGGCGATAGATACGCAGTATTTT
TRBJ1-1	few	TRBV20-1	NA	CSARVRNTEAFF	TGCAGTGCTAGAGTCAGGAACACTGAAGCTTTCTTT
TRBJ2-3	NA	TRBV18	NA	CASSPAQLVPDTQYF	TGTGCCAGCTCGCCCGCCCAACTAGTCCCAGATACGCAGTATTTT
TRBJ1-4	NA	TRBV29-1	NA	CSVISGDKNEKLFF	TGCAGCGTTATTTCAGGGGACAAGAATGAAAAACTGTTTTTT
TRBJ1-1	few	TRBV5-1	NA	CASSLAITRGSTEAFF	TGCGCCAGCAGCTTGGCCATCACCCGGGGGAGTACTGAAGCTTTCTTT
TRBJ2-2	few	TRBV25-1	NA	CASSARDGELFF	TGTGCCAGCAGTGCCAGGGACGGGGAGCTGTTTTTT
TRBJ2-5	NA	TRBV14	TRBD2	CASSQDRSSGGSQETQYF	TGTGCCAGCAGCCAAGATAGAAGTAGCGGGGGTTCACAAGAGACCCAGTACTTC
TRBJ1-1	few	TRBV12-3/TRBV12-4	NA	CASSGDGIEAFF	TGTGCCAGCAGTGGGGACGGCATTGAAGCTTTCTTT
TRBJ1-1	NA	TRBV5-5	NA	CASTLDRYKTEAFF	TGTGCCAGCACCCTCGACAGGTATAAGACTGAAGCTTTCTTT
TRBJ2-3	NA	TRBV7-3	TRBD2	CASSLPGAGGSTDTQYF	TGTGCCAGCAGCTTACCTGGGGCGGGGGGCTCCACAGATACGCAGTATTTT
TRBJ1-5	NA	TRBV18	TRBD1	CASSPETGGYQPQHF	TGTGCCAGCTCACCCGAGACAGGGGGATACCAGCCCCAGCATTTT
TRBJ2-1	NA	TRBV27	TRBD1	CASRQGVLSGNEQFF	TGTGCCAGCAGGCAGGGGGTATTGTCCGGCAATGAGCAGTTCTTC
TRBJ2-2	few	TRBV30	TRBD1	CAWSVLDRDGELFF	TGTGCCTGGAGTGTGTTGGACAGGGACGGGGAGCTGTTTTTT
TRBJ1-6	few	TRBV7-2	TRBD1	CASSPPPGGTPLHF	TGTGCCAGCAGCCCGCCCCCAGGGGGCACCCCCCTCCACTTT
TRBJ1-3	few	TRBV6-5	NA	CASSKQTVSGNTIYF	TGTGCCAGCAGTAAACAAACAGTTTCTGGAAACACCATATATTTT
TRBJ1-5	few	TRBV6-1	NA	CASSDVGSSNQPQHF	TGTGCCAGCAGTGACGTCGGGTCGAGCAATCAGCCCCAGCATTTT
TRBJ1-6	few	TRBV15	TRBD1	CATSRRDRDLSPLHF	TGTGCCACCAGCAGACGAGACAGGGATCTTTCACCCCTCCACTTT
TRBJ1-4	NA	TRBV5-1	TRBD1	CASSWGQGGEKLFF	TGCGCCAGCAGCTGGGGACAGGGAGGTGAAAAACTGTTTTTT
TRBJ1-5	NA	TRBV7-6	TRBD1	CASSLSHRTGGQPQHF	TGTGCCAGCAGCTTAAGCCACCGGACAGGGGGTCAGCCCCAGCATTTT
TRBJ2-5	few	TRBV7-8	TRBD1	CASSDRRGRETQYF	TGTGCCAGCAGCGACCGAAGGGGGCGGGAGACCCAGTACTTC
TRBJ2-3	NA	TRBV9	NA	CASSVVRGTDTQYF	TGTGCCAGCAGCGTAGTGAGGGGCACAGATACGCAGTATTTT
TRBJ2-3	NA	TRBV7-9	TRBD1	CASSLGTGTGTDTQYF	TGTGCCAGCAGCCTCGGAACCGGGACAGGCACAGATACGCAGTATTTT